This entry lists 6 T cell receptor beta chains sequenced from one sample in a study of cytomegalovirus exposure and HLA in healthy donors. The table came from immunoSEQ multiplex PCR; TCRdb's copy has only in-frame clones and leaves some out. Of tens of thousands of clones listed, 70% to 90% are singletons. Sequencing input: PBMCs. The source is a woman aged 18-29 years in good health and CMV-seropositive.

The rearrangement links TRBV2 to TRBJ1-1; the match to TRBD1 covers 9 bases. This CDR3 region has 14 residues. In germline, CDR1 is SNHLY, CDR2 FYNNEI. The ends lost 6 bases at V and 6 bases at J; junction bases unmatched: 8. DNA of the CDR3: TGTGCCAGCAGATCCGGACAGGGGTTGGCTGAAGCTTTCTTT. This translates into CASRSGQGLAEAFF.

The rearrangement joins TRBV7-2 to TRBJ1-6; 9 nucleotides match TRBD1. The CDR3 covers 15 residues. V trimming: 2 bases; J trimming: 8 bases; junction bases outside the gene matches: 4. Germline V gives CDR1 SGHTA, CDR2 FQGNSA. The CDR3 DNA reads as TGTGCCAGCAGCTTACGACAGGGGGTGGATTCACCCCTCCACTTT. Protein: CASSLRQGVDSPLHF.

This chain connects TRBV6-5 to TRBJ1-5; the D gene is possibly TRBD1 (6 bases). The ends were cut back, 4 bases at V and 4 bases at J, with 11 bases in the middle. The germline V gene has CDR1 MNHEY and CDR2 SVGAGI. The CDR3 runs 14 residues. The CDR3: CASSSDRSNQPQHF. DNA of the CDR3: TGTGCCAGCAGTTCCGACAGGAGTAATCAGCCCCAGCATTTT.

The rearrangement uses TRBV4-2 and TRBJ2-3; D perhaps matches TRBD1 (6 bases). CDR3 size: 13 residues. Germline CDR1 reads LGHNA; CDR2 reads YNFKEQ. With 1 base removed from V and 5 bases from J, the gap between germline ends came to 7 bases. The CDR3 nucleotides are TGTGCCAGCAGCCAAGTAGGGGGAGATACGCAGTATTTT. It is translated as CASSQVGGDTQYF.

The gene calls are TRBV7-9 and TRBJ2-1, with TRBD2 matching over 8 bases. V gave up 4 bases and J gave up 4 bases; unmatched junction bases: 6. The CDR3 is 15 amino acids. Germline V gene lookup returns CDR1 SEHNR and CDR2 FQNEAQ (reference sequence). The CDR3, as DNA: TGTGCCAGCAGCTCGGGACTAGTTGGTTACAATGAGCAGTTCTTC. Protein: CASSSGLVGYNEQFF.

The chain joins TRBV7-9 to TRBJ1-1; perhaps TRBD1 as D (5 bases). CDR1 and CDR2 from the germline V gene are SEHNR and FQNEAQ (reference sequence). The germline V and J ends were trimmed by 5 bases and 5 bases, with 9 bases remaining between them. The CDR3 consists of 12 residues. The CDR3 here is CASSVGGTEAFF. The CDR3 nucleotides are TGTGCCAGCAGCGTCGGGGGAACTGAAGCTTTCTTT.